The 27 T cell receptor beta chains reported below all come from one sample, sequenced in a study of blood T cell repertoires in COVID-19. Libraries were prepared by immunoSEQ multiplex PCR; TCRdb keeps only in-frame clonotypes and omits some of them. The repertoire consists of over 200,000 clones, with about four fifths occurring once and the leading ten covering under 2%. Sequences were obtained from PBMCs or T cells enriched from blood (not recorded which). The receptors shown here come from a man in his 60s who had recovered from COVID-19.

The CDR3 coding sequence is TGTGCCAGTACCACCCCCAGGGTCCAGGGCGGAAACACCATATATTTT. Amino acids: CASTTPRVQGGNTIYF. The chain employs TRBV19 and TRBJ1-3, with D possibly matching TRBD1 (5 bases). CDR3 length: 16 amino acids. Germline V lookup: CDR1 LNHDA, CDR2 SQIVND (reference sequence). With 7 bases removed from V and 4 bases from J, the gap between germline ends came to 20 bases.

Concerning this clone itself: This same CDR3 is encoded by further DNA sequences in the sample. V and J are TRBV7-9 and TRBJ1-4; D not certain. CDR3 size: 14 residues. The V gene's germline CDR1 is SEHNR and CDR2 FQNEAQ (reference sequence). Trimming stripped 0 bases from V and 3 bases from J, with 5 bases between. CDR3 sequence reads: CASSLAGANEKLFF. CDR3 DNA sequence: TGTGCCAGCAGCTTAGCCGGAGCTAATGAAAAACTGTTTTTT.

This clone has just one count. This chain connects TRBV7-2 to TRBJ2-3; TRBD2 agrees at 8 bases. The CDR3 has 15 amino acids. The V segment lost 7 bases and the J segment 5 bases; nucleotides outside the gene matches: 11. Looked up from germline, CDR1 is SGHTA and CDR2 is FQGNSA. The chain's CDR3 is CASTPRGGGGDTQYF. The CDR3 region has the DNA TGTGCCAGCACGCCCCGGGGGGGCGGAGGAGATACGCAGTATTTT.

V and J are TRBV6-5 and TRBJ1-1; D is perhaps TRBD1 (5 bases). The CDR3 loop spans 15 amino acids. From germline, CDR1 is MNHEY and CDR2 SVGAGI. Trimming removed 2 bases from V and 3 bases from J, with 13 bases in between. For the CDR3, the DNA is TGTGCCAGCAGTTACGCCGGACACGGTGACACTGAAGCTTTCTTT. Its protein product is CASSYAGHGDTEAFF.

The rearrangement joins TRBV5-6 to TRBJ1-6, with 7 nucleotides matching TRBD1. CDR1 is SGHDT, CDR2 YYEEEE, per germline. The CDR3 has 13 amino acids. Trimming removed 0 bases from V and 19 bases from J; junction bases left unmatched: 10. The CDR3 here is CASSLGTGDRFHF. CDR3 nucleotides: TGTGCCAGCAGCTTGGGTACAGGGGATAGGTTTCACTTT.

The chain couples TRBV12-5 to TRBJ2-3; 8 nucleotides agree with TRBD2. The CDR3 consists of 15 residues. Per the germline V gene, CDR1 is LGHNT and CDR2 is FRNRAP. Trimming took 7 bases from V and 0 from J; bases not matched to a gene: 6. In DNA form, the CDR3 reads TGTGCTAGTGCCAGTAGCGGGGAGAGCACAGATACGCAGTATTTT. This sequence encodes CASASSGESTDTQYF.

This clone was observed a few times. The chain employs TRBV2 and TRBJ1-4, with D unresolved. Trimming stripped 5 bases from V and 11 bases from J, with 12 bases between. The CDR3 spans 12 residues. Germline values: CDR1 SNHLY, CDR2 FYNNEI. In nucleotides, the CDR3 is TGTGCCAGCAGTCCCTGGCTCAGGAAACTGTTTTTT. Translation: CASSPWLRKLFF.

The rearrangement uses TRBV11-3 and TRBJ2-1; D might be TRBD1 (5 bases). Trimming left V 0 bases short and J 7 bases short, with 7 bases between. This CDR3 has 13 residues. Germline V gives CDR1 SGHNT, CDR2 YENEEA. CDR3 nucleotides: TGTGCCAGCAGCTTAGAGTCAGGGAATGAGCAGTTCTTC. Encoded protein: CASSLESGNEQFF.

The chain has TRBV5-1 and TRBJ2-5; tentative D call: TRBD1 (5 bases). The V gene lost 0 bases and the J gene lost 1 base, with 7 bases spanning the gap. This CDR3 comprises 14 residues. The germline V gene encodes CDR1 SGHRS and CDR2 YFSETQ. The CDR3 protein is CASSLDRSQETQYF. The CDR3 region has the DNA TGCGCCAGCAGCTTGGACAGGTCCCAAGAGACCCAGTACTTC.

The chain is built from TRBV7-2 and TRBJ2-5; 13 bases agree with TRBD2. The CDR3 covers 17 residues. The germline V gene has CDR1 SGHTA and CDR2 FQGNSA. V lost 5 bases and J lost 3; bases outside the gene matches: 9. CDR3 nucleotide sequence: TGTGCCAGCAGCGCGTGGACTAGCGGGGGAGCAGAAGAGACCCAGTACTTC. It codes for CASSAWTSGGAEETQYF.

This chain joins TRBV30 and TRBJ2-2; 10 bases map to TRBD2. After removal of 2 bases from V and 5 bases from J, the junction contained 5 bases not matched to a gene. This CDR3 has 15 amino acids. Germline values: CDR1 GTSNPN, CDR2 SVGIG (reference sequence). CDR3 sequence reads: CAWSSLAGVTGELFF. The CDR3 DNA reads TGTGCCTGGAGTTCCCTAGCGGGGGTGACCGGGGAGCTGTTTTTT.

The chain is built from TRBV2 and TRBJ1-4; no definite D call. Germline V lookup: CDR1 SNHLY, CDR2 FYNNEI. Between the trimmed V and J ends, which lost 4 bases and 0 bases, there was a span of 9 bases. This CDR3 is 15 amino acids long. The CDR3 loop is CASSGRQATNEKLFF. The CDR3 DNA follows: TGTGCCAGCAGTGGCAGACAAGCAACTAATGAAAAACTGTTTTTT.

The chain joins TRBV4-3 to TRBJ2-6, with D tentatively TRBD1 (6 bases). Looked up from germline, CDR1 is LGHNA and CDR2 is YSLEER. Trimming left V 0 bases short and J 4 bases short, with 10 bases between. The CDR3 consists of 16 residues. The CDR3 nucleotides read TGCGCCAGCAGCCAAGATGGGGGCGCCGGGGCCAACGTCCTGACTTTC. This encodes CASSQDGGAGANVLTF.

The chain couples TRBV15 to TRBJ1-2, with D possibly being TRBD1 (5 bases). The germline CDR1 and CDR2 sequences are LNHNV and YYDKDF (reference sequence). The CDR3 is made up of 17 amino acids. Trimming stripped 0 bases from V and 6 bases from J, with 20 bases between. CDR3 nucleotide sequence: TGTGCCACCAGCAGAGATCGGCTAGACAGAAGTATAAATGGCTACACCTTC. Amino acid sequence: CATSRDRLDRSINGYTF.

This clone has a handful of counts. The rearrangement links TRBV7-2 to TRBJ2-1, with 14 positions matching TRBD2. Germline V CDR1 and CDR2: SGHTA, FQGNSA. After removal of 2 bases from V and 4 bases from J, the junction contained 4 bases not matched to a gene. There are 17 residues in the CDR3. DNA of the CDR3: TGTGCCAGCAGCTTACCGGGACTAGCGGGGGTTTACAATGAGCAGTTCTTC. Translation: CASSLPGLAGVYNEQFF.

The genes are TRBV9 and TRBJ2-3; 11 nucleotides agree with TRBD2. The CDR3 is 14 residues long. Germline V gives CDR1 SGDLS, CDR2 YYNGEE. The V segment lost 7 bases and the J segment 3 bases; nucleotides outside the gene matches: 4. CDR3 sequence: CASGSSGGTDTQYF. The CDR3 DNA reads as TGTGCCAGCGGATCTAGCGGGGGGACAGATACGCAGTATTTT.

This CDR3 reads CASSVSGGALNEQFF. DNA for the CDR3: TGTGCCAGCAGCGTCAGCGGGGGGGCCCTTAATGAGCAGTTCTTC. The chain carries TRBV7-2 and TRBJ2-1; 10 nucleotides agree with TRBD2. The germline V gene encodes CDR1 SGHTA and CDR2 FQGNSA. Trimming took 5 bases from V and 7 from J; bases not matched to a gene: 8. The CDR3 runs 15 residues.

CDR3 region: CASSREARGKEYGYTF. The CDR3 DNA follows: TGTGCCAGCAGCCGCGAAGCCAGGGGTAAGGAATATGGCTACACCTTC. V gene TRBV7-9 combines with J gene TRBJ1-2, with a weak D call TRBD1 (6 bases). Germline V gene sequence: CDR1 SEHNR, CDR2 FQNEAQ (reference sequence). The CDR3 covers 16 residues. Trimming took off 5 bases at V and 5 bases at J, with 21 bases between the two ends.

The CDR3 here is CATSDGQGFNQPQHF. In nucleotides, the CDR3 is TGTGCCACCAGTGACGGACAGGGGTTTAATCAGCCCCAGCATTTT. J is TRBJ1-5 and V is TRBV24-1; 9 nucleotides agree with TRBD1. The CDR3 is 15 residues long. Germline values: CDR1 KGHDR, CDR2 SFDVKD. After removal of 4 bases from V and 4 bases from J, the junction contained 4 bases not matched to a gene.

The chain's CDR3 is CASRSAGGRPDTQYF. CDR3 coding DNA: TGTGCCAGCAGGTCCGCGGGGGGGCGGCCAGATACGCAGTATTTT. This sequence joins TRBV27 and TRBJ2-3; 9 nucleotides agree with TRBD2. Germline V gene sequence: CDR1 MNHEY, CDR2 SMNVEV (reference sequence). With 6 bases clipped from V and 4 bases from J, the junction kept 8 bases outside the gene matches. CDR3 length: 15 amino acids.

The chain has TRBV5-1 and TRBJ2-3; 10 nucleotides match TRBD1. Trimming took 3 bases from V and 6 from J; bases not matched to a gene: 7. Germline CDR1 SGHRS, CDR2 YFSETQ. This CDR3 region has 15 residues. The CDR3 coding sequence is TGCGCCAGCAGCTCCTTCGGGACAGGGGCGGATACGCAGTATTTT. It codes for CASSSFGTGADTQYF.

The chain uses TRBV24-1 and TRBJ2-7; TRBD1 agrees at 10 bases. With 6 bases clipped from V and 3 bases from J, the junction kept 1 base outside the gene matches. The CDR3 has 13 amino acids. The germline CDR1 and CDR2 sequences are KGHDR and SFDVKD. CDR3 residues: CATSRTGGYEQYF. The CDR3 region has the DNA TGTGCCACCAGTCGGACAGGGGGCTACGAGCAGTACTTC.

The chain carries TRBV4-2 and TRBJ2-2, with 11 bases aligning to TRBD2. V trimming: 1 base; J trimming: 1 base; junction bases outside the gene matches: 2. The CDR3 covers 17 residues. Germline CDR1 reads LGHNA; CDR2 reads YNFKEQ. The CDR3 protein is CASSQVGTSGNTGELFF. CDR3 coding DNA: TGTGCCAGCAGCCAAGTGGGGACTAGCGGGAACACCGGGGAGCTGTTTTTT.

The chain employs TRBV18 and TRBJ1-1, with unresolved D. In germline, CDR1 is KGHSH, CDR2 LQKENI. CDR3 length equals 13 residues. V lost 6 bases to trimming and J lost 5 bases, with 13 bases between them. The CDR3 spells CASSTRPETEAFF. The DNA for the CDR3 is TGTGCCAGCTCGACAAGGCCCGAGACTGAAGCTTTCTTT.

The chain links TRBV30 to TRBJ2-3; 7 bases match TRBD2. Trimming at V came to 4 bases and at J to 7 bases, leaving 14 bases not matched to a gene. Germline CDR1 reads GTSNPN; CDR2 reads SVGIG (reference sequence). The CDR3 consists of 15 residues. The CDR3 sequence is CAWTLAAVTSNTQYF. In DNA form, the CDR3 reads TGTGCCTGGACCTTAGCTGCGGTGACTAGCAATACGCAGTATTTT.

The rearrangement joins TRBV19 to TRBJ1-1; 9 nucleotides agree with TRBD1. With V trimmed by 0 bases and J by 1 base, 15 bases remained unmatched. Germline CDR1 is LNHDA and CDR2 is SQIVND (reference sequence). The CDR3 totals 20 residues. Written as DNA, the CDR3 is TGTGCCAGTAGTATAGATCCAGCGAGGGACAGGGATAAATCGAACACTGAAGCTTTCTTT. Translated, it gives CASSIDPARDRDKSNTEAFF. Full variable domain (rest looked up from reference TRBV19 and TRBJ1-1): DGGITQSPKYLFRKEGQNVTLSCEQNLNHDAMYWYRQDPGQGLRLIYYSQIVNDFQKGDIAEGYSVSREKKESFPLTVTSAQKNPTAFYLCASSIDPARDRDKSNTEAFFGQGTRLTVV.

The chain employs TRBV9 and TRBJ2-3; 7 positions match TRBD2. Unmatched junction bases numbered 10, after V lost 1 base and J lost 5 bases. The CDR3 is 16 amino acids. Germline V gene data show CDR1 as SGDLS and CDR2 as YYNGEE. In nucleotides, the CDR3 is TGTGCCAGCAGCGTATCGGGAAGCGGGGCGGGAGATACGCAGTATTTT. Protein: CASSVSGSGAGDTQYF.